This T cell receptor (beta chain) was identified in a study of T cells in Graves' hyperthyroidism and ophthalmopathy. This clonotype was observed at least ten times. Its specificity is not known. PBMCs stemmed from less than 13 ml fresh peripheral blood. The germline V and J ends were trimmed by 2 bases and 4 bases, with 3 bases remaining between them. The CDR3 runs to 12 residues. Study-level findings and limits: Blood also showed most of the thyroid clonotypes that were expanded above 0.001.

There were TCR beta CDR3 regions amplified from RNA transcripts. The HTBI set primed first-round TCR CDR3 RT-PCR. Each CDR3 protein is one row after TCRdb ran MiXCR on the multiplex PCR reads. The table shows roughly 110,000 distinct CDR3 sequences, with about 17% occurring only once. The TCR comes from a woman in her forties or fifties with Graves' hyperthyroidism. The chain joins TRBV12-3 or TRBV12-4 to TRBJ1-3; no firm D call. Material for sequencing was blood. The CDR3 sequence is CASSLLGNTIYF. The CDR3 nucleotides are TGTGCCAGCAGTTTATTAGGAAACACCATATATTTT.